This T cell receptor (beta chain) was recorded in a study of T cells in Graves' hyperthyroidism and ophthalmopathy. Study background: Specimen type is peripheral blood, collected at initial diagnosis prior to any treatment.

From RNA transcripts, TCR beta CDR3 regions were amplified. Initially, a first-round RT-PCR of the TCR CDR3 employed the HTBI primer set. TCRdb fed the multiplex PCR reads into MiXCR, producing one record per CDR3 protein. The profile shows around 440,000 distinct CDR3 sequences, about a sixth of them singletons. This clonotype was picked up many times. Its antigen is currently unknown. Absent ophthalmopathy progression within 18 months defined stable Graves' hyperthyroidism. Study outcomes and limitations: Ophthalmopathy was separated from stable hyperthyroidism by a 13 V-J model. Most thyroid clonotypes with frequency above 0.001 were detected in blood.

V dropped 0 bases and J dropped 0 bases, with 14 bases sitting between them. The germline V gene has CDR1 MGHRA and CDR2 YSYEKL. This CDR3 has 17 residues. The sample comprised blood. This receptor was taken from a woman aged 18-29 years with Graves' hyperthyroidism. The gene calls are TRBV4-1 and TRBJ1-1, with a possible D match to TRBD1 (5 bases). The CDR3 loop reads CASSQEPPWGMNTEAFF. The CDR3 DNA sequence: TGCGCCAGCAGCCAAGAGCCCCCGTGGGGGATGAACACTGAAGCTTTCTTT.